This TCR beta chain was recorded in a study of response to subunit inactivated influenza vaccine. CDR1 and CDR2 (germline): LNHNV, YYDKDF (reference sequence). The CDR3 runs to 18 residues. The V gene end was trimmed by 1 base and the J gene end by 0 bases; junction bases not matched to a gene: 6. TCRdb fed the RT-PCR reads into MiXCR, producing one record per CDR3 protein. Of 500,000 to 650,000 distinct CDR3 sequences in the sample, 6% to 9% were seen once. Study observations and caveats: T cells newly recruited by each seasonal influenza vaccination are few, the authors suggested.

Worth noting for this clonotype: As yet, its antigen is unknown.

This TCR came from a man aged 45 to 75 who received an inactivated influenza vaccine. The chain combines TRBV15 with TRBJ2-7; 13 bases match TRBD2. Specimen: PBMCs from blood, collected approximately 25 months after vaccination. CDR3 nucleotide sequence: TGTGCCACCAGCAGAGGACTAGCGGGGGGCCTGAGCTCCTACGAGCAGTACTTC. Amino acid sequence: CATSRGLAGGLSSYEQYF.